This T cell receptor beta chain was sequenced during a study of T cell responses to AZD1222 COVID-19 vaccine. The V end was cut by 5 bases, the J end by 8 bases, with 9 bases between. CDR1 is DFQATT and CDR2 is SNEGSKA in the germline V gene (reference sequence). This CDR3 spans 10 amino acids. Comments on this clone: Its antigen is still unknown.

Study-level results: Spike regions recognized by vaccine-associated CD4 TCRs spanned the protein, led by 160-218 and 743-854. Nearly half of spike-specific TCRs reportedly target variant regions that are unmutated in the B.1.351 and B.1.1.7 variants.

Sequencing used immunoSEQ multiplex PCR; TCRdb keeps in-frame clones, though not all of them. The repertoire includes more than 150,000 clones, roughly 94% of them detected once, and approximately 0.6% sits in the top ten. This TCR was recovered from an adult in good health. This sequence joins TRBV20-1 and TRBJ1-2, with D tentatively TRBD1 (6 bases). Material: peripheral blood, obtained on day 0 of AZD1222 vaccination. CDR3 nucleotide sequence: TGCAGTGCTTCGGGGGGCGGCTACACCTTC. It codes for CSASGGGYTF.